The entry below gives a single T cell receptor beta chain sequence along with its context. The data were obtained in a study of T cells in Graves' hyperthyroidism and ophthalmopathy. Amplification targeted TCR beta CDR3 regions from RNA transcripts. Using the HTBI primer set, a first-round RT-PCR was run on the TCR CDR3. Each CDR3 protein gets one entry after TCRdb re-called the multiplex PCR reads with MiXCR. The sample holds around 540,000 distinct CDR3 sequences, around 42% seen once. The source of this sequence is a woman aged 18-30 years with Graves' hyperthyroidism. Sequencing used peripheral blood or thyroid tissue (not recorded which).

This chain's CDR3 is CASSSRTSSYEHF. Written as DNA, the CDR3 is TGTGCCAGTAGTTCGCGGACAAGTTCCTACGAGCATTTT. The V and J genes are TRBV19 and TRBJ1-5, with a weak D call TRBD1 (5 bases). Germline V gene data show CDR1 as LNHDA and CDR2 as SQIVND (reference sequence). The CDR3 runs to 13 residues. Trimming removed 5 bases at V and 14 bases at J, with 19 bases between.